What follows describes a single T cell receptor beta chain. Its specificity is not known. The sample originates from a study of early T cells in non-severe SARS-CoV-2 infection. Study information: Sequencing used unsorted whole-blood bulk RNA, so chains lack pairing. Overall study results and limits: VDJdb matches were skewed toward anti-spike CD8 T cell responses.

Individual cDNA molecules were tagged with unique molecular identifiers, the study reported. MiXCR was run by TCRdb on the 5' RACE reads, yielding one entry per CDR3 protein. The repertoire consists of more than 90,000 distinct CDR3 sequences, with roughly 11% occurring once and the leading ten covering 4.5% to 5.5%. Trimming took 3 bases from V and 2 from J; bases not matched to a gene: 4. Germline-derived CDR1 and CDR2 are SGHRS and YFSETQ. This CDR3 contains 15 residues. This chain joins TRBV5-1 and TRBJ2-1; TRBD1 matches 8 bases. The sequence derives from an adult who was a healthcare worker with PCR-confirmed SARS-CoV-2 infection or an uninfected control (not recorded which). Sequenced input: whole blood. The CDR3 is CASSSTGDTYNEQFF. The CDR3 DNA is TGCGCCAGCAGCTCGACAGGGGATACCTACAATGAGCAGTTCTTC.